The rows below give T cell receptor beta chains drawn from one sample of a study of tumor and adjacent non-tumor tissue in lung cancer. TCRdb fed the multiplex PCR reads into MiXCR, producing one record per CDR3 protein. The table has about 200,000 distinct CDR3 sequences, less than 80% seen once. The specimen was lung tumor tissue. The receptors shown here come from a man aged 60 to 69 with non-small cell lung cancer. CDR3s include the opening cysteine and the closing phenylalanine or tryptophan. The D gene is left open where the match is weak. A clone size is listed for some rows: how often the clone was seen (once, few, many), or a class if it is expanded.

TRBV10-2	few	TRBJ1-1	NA	TGCGCCAGCAGTGAAGCCGGGACCCAGGGAGCTTTCTTT	CASSEAGTQGAFF
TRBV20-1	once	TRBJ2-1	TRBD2	TGCAGTGCCACCCCTGGAGCGGGAGGGTACAATGAGCAGTTCTTC	CSATPGAGGYNEQFF
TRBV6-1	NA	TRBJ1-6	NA	TGTGCCAGCAGTGGATCGCAGCCCCCTTCACCCCTCCACTTT	CASSGSQPPSPLHF
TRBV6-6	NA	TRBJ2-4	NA	TGTGCCAGCAAGGTGTTCGTGTCCACCGAGGCCAAAAACATTCAGTACTTC	CASKVFVSTEAKNIQYF
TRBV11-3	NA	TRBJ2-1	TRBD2	TGTGTCAGCAGCTTAGGTCTAGCGGGGGCCATCTTCTCGTATAATGAGCAGTTCTTC	CVSSLGLAGAIFSYNEQFF
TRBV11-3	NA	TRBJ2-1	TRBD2	TGTGTCAGCAGCCCCGGGGCTAGCGGGTACAATGCGCAGTTCTTC	CVSSPGASGYNAQFF
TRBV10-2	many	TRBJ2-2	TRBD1	TGCGCCAGCAGGGACAGGGAGAAGGACACCGGGGAGCTGTTTTTT	CASRDREKDTGELFF
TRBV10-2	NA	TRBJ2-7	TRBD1	TGCGCCAGCAGCGGGGTTTCGGGACAGGTATTCGAGCAATACTTC	CASSGVSGQVFEQYF
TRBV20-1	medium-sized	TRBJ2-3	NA	TGCAGTGCCCTTATGAGGGGGGGGACAGATACGCAGTATTTT	CSALMRGGTDTQYF
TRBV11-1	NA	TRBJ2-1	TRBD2	TGTGCCAGCAGTTTCGGGGGGAGCTCCTACGAGCAGTTCTTC	CASSFGGSSYEQFF
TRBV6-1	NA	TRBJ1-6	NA	TGTGCCAGTTTACCAGGACTACTCTATAATTCATCCCTCCACTTT	CASLPGLLYNSSLHF
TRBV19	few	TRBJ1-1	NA	TGTGCCAGTAGTCCCAGGGATCGGACTGAAGCTTTCTTT	CASSPRDRTEAFF
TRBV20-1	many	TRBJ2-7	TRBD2	TGCAGTGGAAGTAGCGGGGACTACGAGCAGTACTTC	CSGSSGDYEQYF
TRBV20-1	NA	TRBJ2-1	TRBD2	TGCAGTACTAAGGCTAGCGGGGGATACAATGAACAGTTCTTC	CSTKASGGYNEQFF
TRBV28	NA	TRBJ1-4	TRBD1	TGTGCCAGCAGTTTATACGCCGGGACAGGGGAAGGAAAACTGTTTTTT	CASSLYAGTGEGKLFF
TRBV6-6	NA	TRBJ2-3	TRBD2	TGTGCCACCGTCTTAGCGGGGCCCCGCACAGATATGCAGTATTTT	CATVLAGPRTDMQYF
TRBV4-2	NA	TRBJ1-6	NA	TGTGCCAGCAGCCAAGAAGTGACGCCAAATAATTCACCCCTCCACTTT	CASSQEVTPNNSPLHF
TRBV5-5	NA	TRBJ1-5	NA	TGTGCCAGCAGCCCCTACAGTGGCAATCAGCCCCAGCATTTT	CASSPYSGNQPQHF
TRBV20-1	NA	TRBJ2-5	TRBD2	TGCAGTGCTCCAGGACTAGCGGGAGCAGAGACCCAGTACTTC	CSAPGLAGAETQYF
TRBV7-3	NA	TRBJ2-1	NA	TGTGCCAGCAGTTTAGGCTCCAACAATGAGCAGTTCTTC	CASSLGSNNEQFF
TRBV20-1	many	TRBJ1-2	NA	TGCAGTGCTAGCACGGAAAGCTACACCTTC	CSASTESYTF
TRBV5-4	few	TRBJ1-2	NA	TGTGCCAGCAGACCCCTTGGATCGGCGGAAGATAACTATGGCTACACCTTC	CASRPLGSAEDNYGYTF
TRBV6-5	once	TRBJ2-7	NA	TGTGGCAGCGCCAGTGGGGGAGTCACTCGCTACGAGCAGTACTTC	CGSASGGVTRYEQYF